The sequence of this T cell receptor beta chain was determined in a study of cytomegalovirus exposure and HLA in healthy donors. The overall study: In a previous analysis, 117 million unique TCR beta sequences were found from 150 million to 200 million T cells.

Vbeta (60) and Jbeta (13) primers were used in the PCR. The assay was immunoSEQ multiplex PCR, and TCRdb's table has in-frame clones only and misses some. The sample contains 100,000 to 150,000 clones, roughly three quarters of which appear only once. The V gene end was trimmed by 6 bases and the J gene end by 3 bases; junction bases not matched to a gene: 10. CDR1 KGHSH and CDR2 LQKENI come from the germline V gene. The CDR3 is made up of 15 amino acids. The sequence was collected from a woman between 18 and 29 years old in good health and CMV-seronegative. V gene TRBV18 combines with J gene TRBJ2-7; 8 bases align to TRBD2. The sequencing sample was made of PBMCs. The CDR3 DNA sequence: TGTGCCAGCTCCGGGACCGGGACTAGAGGCTACGAGCAGTACTTC. Its protein product is CASSGTGTRGYEQYF. Filled out from reference TRBV18 and TRBJ2-7, the complete variable domain reads NAGVMQNPRHLVRRRGQEARLRCSPMKGHSHVYWYRQLPEEGLKFMVYLQKENIIDESGMPKERFSAEFPKEGPSILRIQQVVRGDSAAYFCASSGTGTRGYEQYFGPGTRLTVT.